The 9 T cell receptor beta chains below come from one sample, sequenced in a study of CD8+CD57+ T cells in acquired aplastic anemia. CDR3 and TCR beta VDJ profiling relied on a genomic DNA template. TCRdb re-analysed the reads in MiXCR, keeping a single row per CDR3 protein. The repertoire holds about 200,000 distinct CDR3 sequences, with roughly two thirds as singletons. Flow cytometry had shown expanded CD8+CD57+ cells in the patients chosen for sequencing. The source material was sorted CD4+, CD8+, or CD8+CD57+ T cells (not recorded which) from PBMCs. Every receptor here comes from a human donor with aplastic anemia.

This clonotype appeared many times. The chain recombines TRBV20-1 with TRBJ2-7; D possibly corresponds to TRBD2 (5 bases). CDR3 length: 13 amino acids. Germline values: CDR1 DFQATT, CDR2 SNEGSKA (reference sequence). The V end was cut by 4 bases, the J end by 5 bases, with 15 bases between. The CDR3 protein is CSANWASTHEQYF. CDR3 coding DNA: TGCAGTGCTAACTGGGCTAGCACCCACGAGCAGTACTTC.

The V and J genes are TRBV7-9 and TRBJ1-2, with 7 bases lining up with TRBD1. The junction had 9 bases not matched to a gene; V was cut back by 4 bases and J by 7 bases. CDR3 length: 14 residues. CDR1 and CDR2 from the germline V gene are SEHNR and FQNEAQ (reference sequence). CDR3 amino acids: CASSSLTRGLGYTF. In DNA, the CDR3 is TGTGCCAGCAGCTCCCTTACGAGGGGGCTTGGCTACACCTTC. Full variable domain (remainder filled in from reference TRBV7-9 and TRBJ1-2): DTGVSQNPRHKITKRGQNVTFRCDPISEHNRLYWYRQTLGQGPEFLTYFQNEAQLEKSRLLSDRFSAERPKGSFSTLEIQRTEQGDSAMYLCASSSLTRGLGYTFGSGTRLTVV.

The V gene is TRBV15, the J gene TRBJ2-5; D call uncertain. Trimming took 1 base from V and 3 from J, leaving 6 bases between them. The CDR3 runs to 13 residues. Per the germline V gene, CDR1 is LNHNV and CDR2 is YYDKDF (reference sequence). The CDR3 DNA is TGTGCCACCAGCAGAGGCACAAAAGAGACCCAGTACTTC. Translation gives CATSRGTKETQYF.

This chain links TRBV20-1 with TRBJ2-7; possible D gene TRBD1, 6 bases. The CDR3 runs to 16 residues. From germline, CDR1 is DFQATT and CDR2 SNEGSKA (reference sequence). V was cut by 0 bases and J by 2 bases, with 17 bases left in between. CDR3 DNA sequence: TGCAGTGCTAGAGATAGGTGGTCAGGGGTCACCTACGAGCAGTACTTC. Encoded protein: CSARDRWSGVTYEQYF.

The V gene is TRBV10-3, the J gene TRBJ2-5; no clear D. The V gene's germline CDR1 is ENHRY and CDR2 SYGVKD. Trimming stripped 10 bases from V and 1 base from J, with 13 bases between. The CDR3 loop spans 13 amino acids. CDR3 residues: CATTWGGQETQYF. The DNA for the CDR3 is TGTGCCACCACGTGGGGTGGCCAAGAGACCCAGTACTTC.

Note on this clonotype: Relative to the germline gene, one junction end is altered; a read error may explain this. The chain recombines TRBV7-7 with TRBJ2-6, with a tentative D call TRBD2 (6 bases). The germline V gene encodes CDR1 SSHAT and CDR2 FNYEAQ (reference sequence). The CDR3 is made up of 16 amino acids. The DNA of the CDR3 is TGTGCTAGCAGCTTAGGTCCGGGGGCTGGGGCCAACGTCCTGACTTTC. Encoded protein: CASSLGPGAGANVLTF.

This rearrangement joins TRBV10-3 to TRBJ1-1, with D tentatively TRBD1 (6 bases). This CDR3 is 15 amino acids long. CDR1 and CDR2 (germline): ENHRY, SYGVKD. Trimming took off 0 bases at V and 1 base at J, with 9 bases between the two ends. The CDR3 DNA is TGTGCCATCAGTGAGTCAGCAGGGGAGAACACTGAAGCTTTCTTT. Encoded protein: CAISESAGENTEAFF.

This chain uses TRBV19 with TRBJ2-7; D is undetermined. Per the germline V gene, CDR1 is LNHDA and CDR2 is SQIVND (reference sequence). V shed 5 bases and J shed 3 bases, with 14 bases lying between them. The CDR3 has 14 residues. Here the CDR3 reads CASSYTRDYYEQYF. The DNA of the CDR3 is TGTGCCAGTAGTTACACCAGAGATTACTACGAGCAGTACTTC.

This chain uses TRBV19 with TRBJ1-1; D unclear. Germline V gene sequence: CDR1 LNHDA, CDR2 SQIVND (reference sequence). The CDR3 spans 16 residues. Trimming removed 6 bases at V and 1 base at J, with 18 bases between. CDR3 coding DNA: TGTGCCAGTAGCCTCGTGGGTGGCAGGAGGAACACTGAAGCTTTCTTT. Encoded protein: CASSLVGGRRNTEAFF.